This T cell receptor beta chain was found in a study of CD8 T cells in Susac syndrome. The RNA, about 0.45 to 1 ug, was put through reverse transcription using random hexamers. TCRdb independently ran MiXCR on the immunoSEQ multiplex PCR reads; one entry per CDR3 protein. This sample has 45,000 to 60,000 distinct CDR3 sequences; 90% to 95% occur once, and the top ten carry about 0.54%. The junction had 10 bases not matched to a gene; V was cut back by 4 bases and J by 0 bases. The CDR3 sequence is 20 residues long. The germline gives CDR1 MNHEY, CDR2 SVGEGT. Purification of the CD8+ and CD4+ T cells relied on negative isolation, and TEMRA cells underwent FACS enrichment.

Specimen: CD8+ T cells from PBMCs. The J gene is TRBJ2-6, the V gene TRBV6-2 or TRBV6-3; 12 bases agree with TRBD1. This receptor was obtained from a human donor with multiple sclerosis. CDR3 bases: TGTGCCAGCAGTTGGGGACAGGGGGCGCGTTTTTACTCTGGGGCCAACGTCCTGACTTTC. Translation: CASSWGQGARFYSGANVLTF.